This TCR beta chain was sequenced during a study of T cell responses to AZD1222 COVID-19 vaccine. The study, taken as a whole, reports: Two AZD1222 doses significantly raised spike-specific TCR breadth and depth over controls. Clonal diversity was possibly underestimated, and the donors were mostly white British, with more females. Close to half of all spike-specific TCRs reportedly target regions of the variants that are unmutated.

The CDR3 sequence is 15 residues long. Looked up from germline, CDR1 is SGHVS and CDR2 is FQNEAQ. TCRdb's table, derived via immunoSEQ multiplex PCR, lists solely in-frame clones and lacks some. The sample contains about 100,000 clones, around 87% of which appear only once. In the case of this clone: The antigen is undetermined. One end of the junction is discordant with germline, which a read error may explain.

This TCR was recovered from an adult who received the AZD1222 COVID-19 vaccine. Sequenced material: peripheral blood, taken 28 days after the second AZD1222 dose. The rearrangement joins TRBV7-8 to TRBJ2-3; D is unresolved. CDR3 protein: CASRFSTLSTDTQYF. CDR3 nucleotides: TGTGCCAGCCGCTTTAGCACCCTCAGCACAGATACGCAGTATTTT.